These 23 T cell receptor beta chains were sequenced from one sample in a study of T cell responses to AZD1222 COVID-19 vaccine. Data came from immunoSEQ multiplex PCR; TCRdb stores just in-frame clones and leaves some out. The table lists about 100,000 clones, about 86% of them singletons, with about 16% in the top ten. The sequenced sample was peripheral blood, obtained on day 0 of AZD1222 vaccination. The origin of the receptors is an adult in good health.

This clone occurred once. The chain combines TRBV4-2 with TRBJ1-3; tentative D call: TRBD1 (5 bases). Between the trimmed V and J ends, which lost 0 bases and 3 bases, there was a span of 12 bases. The germline gives CDR1 LGHNA, CDR2 YNFKEQ. The CDR3 runs 16 residues. CDR3 bases: TGTGCCAGCAGCCAAGATCGTACAGGTCGTGGAAACACCATATATTTT. Protein: CASSQDRTGRGNTIYF.

As for this clone: This clone may be a read error of a much larger clone one base away. V and J are TRBV7-6 and TRBJ1-2; no firm D call. Germline-derived CDR1 and CDR2 are SGHVS and FNYEAQ. The V gene lost 1 base and the J gene lost 3 bases, with 3 bases spanning the gap. CDR3 length equals 12 residues. The chain's CDR3 is CASSLGDYGYTF. The CDR3 region has the DNA TGTGCCAGCAGCTTAGGGGACTATGGCTACACCTTC.

The chain has TRBV11-2 and TRBJ2-2; D is perhaps TRBD1 or TRBD2 (5 bases each). Germline CDR1 reads SGHAT; CDR2 reads FQNNGV. With 5 bases removed from V and 3 bases from J, the gap between germline ends came to 13 bases. The CDR3 is 15 amino acids. CDR3 DNA: TGTGCCAGCAGCCCCCGGGACGAGCACACCGGGGAGCTGTTTTTT. Amino acids: CASSPRDEHTGELFF.

This clone was counted a few times. The rearrangement links TRBV25-1 to TRBJ1-2; a weak D match, TRBD1 (5 bases). Per germline, CDR1 MGHDK and CDR2 SYGVNS. The V and J ends lost 3 bases and 7 bases respectively, with 15 bases between them. This CDR3 spans 14 amino acids. The CDR3 is CASSDGGVSGGYTF. The CDR3 bases are TGTGCCAGCAGTGACGGGGGTGTGAGCGGTGGCTACACCTTC.

This chain joins TRBV12-3 or TRBV12-4 and TRBJ2-2; possibly TRBD2 for D (6 bases). The CDR3 has 13 amino acids. The V end lost 8 bases, the J end lost 1 base, and 8 bases lay between the germline ends. CDR3 in amino acids: CASAGLNTGELFF. CDR3 sequence (DNA): TGTGCCAGCGCGGGGCTGAACACCGGGGAGCTGTTTTTT.

The V and J genes are TRBV6-5 and TRBJ1-2, with 7 positions matching TRBD1. CDR1 and CDR2 (germline): MNHEY, SVGAGI. This CDR3 has 13 residues. V lost 6 bases to trimming and J lost 1 base; unmatched junction nucleotides: 2. The CDR3 coding sequence is TGTGCCAGCAGACGACAGGGTAACTATGGCTACACCTTC. Residues: CASRRQGNYGYTF.

The V call is TRBV4-1, the J call TRBJ2-6; the D is unclear. Germline V lookup: CDR1 MGHRA, CDR2 YSYEKL. The CDR3 sequence is 16 residues long. Trimming shortened V by 5 bases and J by 5 bases, and 16 bases separated the two germline ends. The CDR3 DNA follows: TGCGCCAGCAGCACTCCACCACAAAGTCGGGCCAACGTCCTGACTTTC. It yields the protein CASSTPPQSRANVLTF.

The CDR3 nucleotides are TGTGCCAGCTCCCACGACACAACGAACACCGGGGAGCTGTTTTTT. Its protein is CASSHDTTNTGELFF. This chain links TRBV18 with TRBJ2-2; D not resolved. The ends were cut back, 6 bases at V and 0 bases at J, with 11 bases in the middle. Germline V gives CDR1 KGHSH, CDR2 LQKENI. The CDR3 has 15 amino acids.

The genes are TRBV19 and TRBJ1-5; D is possibly TRBD1 (6 bases). The CDR3 has 15 residues. Germline V gene lookup returns CDR1 LNHDA and CDR2 SQIVND (reference sequence). V lost 6 bases, J lost 0 bases, and 12 bases lay in between. This chain's CDR3 is CASRPGVLSNQPQHF. CDR3 coding DNA: TGTGCCAGTAGACCAGGGGTCCTTAGCAATCAGCCCCAGCATTTT.

This chain links TRBV3-1 (or the pseudogene TRBV3-2) with TRBJ1-4, with 10 nucleotides matching TRBD1. V trimming: 2 bases; J trimming: 7 bases; junction bases outside the gene matches: 10. Germline V gene data show CDR1 as LGHDT and CDR2 as YNNKEL (reference sequence). CDR3 length equals 17 residues. In DNA form, the CDR3 reads TGTGCCAGCAGCCAAAGGGCCCCGACAGGGGGCTCTGAAAAACTGTTTTTT. Translation gives CASSQRAPTGGSEKLFF.

The genes are TRBV24-1 and TRBJ2-1; D unresolved. Between the trimmed V and J ends, which lost 1 base and 4 bases, there was a span of 1 base. Germline V gene lookup returns CDR1 KGHDR and CDR2 SFDVKD. The CDR3 consists of 12 residues. This CDR3 is CATSDLYNEQFF. The CDR3 DNA sequence: TGTGCCACCAGTGATTTATACAATGAGCAGTTCTTC.

Details on this clone: A much larger clone differs by one base, so this may be a read error. Other DNA sequences from this sample encode an identical CDR3 as well. This chain uses TRBV20-1 with TRBJ2-5; no clear D gene. CDR3 length: 11 residues. V gave up 2 bases and J gave up 2 bases, with 3 bases separating them. Germline V gives CDR1 DFQATT, CDR2 SNEGSKA (reference sequence). CDR3: CSARRQETQYF. DNA of the CDR3: TGCAGTGCTAGACGACAAGAGACCCAGTACTTC.

The chain is built from TRBV5-4 and TRBJ1-2; a weak D match, TRBD1 (6 bases). CDR3 length: 15 amino acids. Germline-derived CDR1 and CDR2 are SGHNT and YYREEE (reference sequence). Between the trimmed V and J ends, which lost 1 base and 4 bases, there was a span of 14 bases. CDR3 residues: CASSLKGVLGYGYTF. The CDR3 nucleotides are TGTGCCAGCAGCTTGAAGGGGGTTCTAGGCTATGGCTACACCTTC.

The chain combines TRBV3-1 (or the pseudogene TRBV3-2) with TRBJ2-5; D remains ambiguous. The germline V gene encodes CDR1 LGHDT and CDR2 YNNKEL (reference sequence). This CDR3 comprises 14 residues. V lost 1 base to trimming and J lost 0 bases, with 6 bases between them. In DNA, the CDR3 is TGTGCCAGCAGCCAAGGGGCAGACCAAGAGACCCAGTACTTC. Residues: CASSQGADQETQYF.

This clone was observed once. This chain connects TRBV29-1 to TRBJ1-2, with D possibly matching TRBD1 (5 bases). Looked up from germline, CDR1 is SQVTM and CDR2 is ANQGSEA. The CDR3 loop spans 13 amino acids. Trimming removed 3 bases from V and 8 bases from J, with 16 bases in between. The CDR3 here is CSVDRQGGRGYTF. CDR3 in DNA: TGCAGCGTTGATAGGCAGGGAGGTCGCGGCTACACCTTC.

The rearrangement joins TRBV3-1 (or the pseudogene TRBV3-2) to TRBJ1-1; TRBD1 matches 7 bases. The V gene's germline CDR1 is LGHDT and CDR2 YNNKEL (reference sequence). With 0 bases clipped from V and 4 bases from J, the junction kept 5 bases outside the gene matches. This CDR3 is built from 15 residues. The CDR3 DNA is TGTGCCAGCAGCCAAGAAGTAGGGGGCATCACTGAAGCTTTCTTT. As protein: CASSQEVGGITEAFF.

CDR3 in DNA: TGTGCCAGCAGTTTATCCGGGACTCTAGCTAGCACAGATACGCAGTATTTT. This encodes CASSLSGTLASTDTQYF. The chain is built from TRBV27 and TRBJ2-3, with a weak D call TRBD2 (6 bases). In germline, CDR1 is MNHEY, CDR2 SMNVEV (reference sequence). The CDR3 consists of 17 residues. The ends were cut back, 0 bases at V and 0 bases at J, with 13 bases in the middle.

This chain uses TRBV3-1 (or the pseudogene TRBV3-2) with TRBJ1-1, with a possible D match to TRBD1 (5 bases). The CDR3 totals 15 residues. Germline lookup yields CDR1 LGHDT and CDR2 YNNKEL (reference sequence). V was clipped by 1 base and J by 4 bases, with 13 bases between them. The CDR3 DNA is TGTGCCAGCAGCCAAGGTCGACAGAGGAGCACTGAAGCTTTCTTT. Protein sequence: CASSQGRQRSTEAFF.

The rearrangement uses TRBV7-2 and TRBJ2-7; no reliable D call. V was cut by 6 bases and J by 6 bases, with 9 bases left in between. CDR1 and CDR2 from the germline V gene are SGHTA and FQGNSA. CDR3 length equals 11 residues. DNA of the CDR3: TGTGCCAGCAGTACCTGGGGCGAGCAGTACTTC. Amino acid sequence: CASSTWGEQYF.

This clone was observed once. The rearrangement links TRBV12-3 or TRBV12-4 to TRBJ1-1; D call uncertain. V was pared by 3 bases and J by 2 bases, with 7 bases between. The CDR3 totals 13 residues. This CDR3 reads CASSFARNTEAFF. Here the CDR3 DNA reads TGTGCCAGCAGTTTCGCGCGTAACACTGAAGCTTTCTTT.

V usage is TRBV5-1 and J usage is TRBJ1-1; D gene ambiguous. The germline V and J ends were trimmed by 5 bases and 4 bases, with 15 bases remaining between them. In germline, CDR1 is SGHRS, CDR2 YFSETQ. This CDR3 region has 14 residues. The CDR3 region is CASSPDDVGTEAFF. The CDR3, as DNA: TGCGCCAGCAGTCCTGATGATGTTGGCACTGAAGCTTTCTTT. Drawing the rest from reference TRBV5-1 and TRBJ1-1, the complete variable domain is KAGVTQTPRYLIKTRGQQVTLSCSPISGHRSVSWYQQTPGQGLQFLFEYFSETQRNKGNFPGRFSGRQFSNSRSEMNVSTLELGDSALYLCASSPDDVGTEAFFGQGTRLTVV.

The rearrangement joins TRBV5-1 to TRBJ1-1; a weak D match, TRBD1 (5 bases). The germline CDR1 and CDR2 sequences are SGHRS and YFSETQ. V lost 4 bases and J lost 3, with 16 bases in between. This CDR3 is 15 amino acids long. DNA for the CDR3: TGCGCCAGCAGCCGTGGGACCGCCTCGGACACTGAAGCTTTCTTT. Translation gives CASSRGTASDTEAFF.

The chain has TRBV19 and TRBJ1-5; D might be TRBD1 (5 bases). The CDR3 is 11 residues long. The germline V gene encodes CDR1 LNHDA and CDR2 SQIVND (reference sequence). Trimming stripped 5 bases from V and 9 bases from J, with 8 bases between. The DNA of the CDR3 is TGTGCCAGTAGTGGGGGTGCGCCCCAGCATTTT. Protein: CASSGGAPQHF.